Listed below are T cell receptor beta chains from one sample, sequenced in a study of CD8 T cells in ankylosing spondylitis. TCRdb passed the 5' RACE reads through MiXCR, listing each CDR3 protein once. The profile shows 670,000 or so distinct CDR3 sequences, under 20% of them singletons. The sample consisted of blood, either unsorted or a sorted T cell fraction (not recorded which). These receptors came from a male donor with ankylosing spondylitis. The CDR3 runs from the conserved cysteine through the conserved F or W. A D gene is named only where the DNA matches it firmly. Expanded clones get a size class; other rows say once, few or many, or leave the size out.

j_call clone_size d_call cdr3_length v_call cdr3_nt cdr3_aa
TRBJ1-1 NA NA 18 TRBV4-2 TGTGCCAGCAGCCAAGCGGTGGGTGCACTGGAGATGAACACTGAAGCTTTCTTT CASSQAVGALEMNTEAFF
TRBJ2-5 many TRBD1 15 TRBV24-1 TGTGCCACCAACCACCGGGACAGGGGCCAAGAGACCCAGTACTTC CATNHRDRGQETQYF
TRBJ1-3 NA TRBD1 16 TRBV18 TGTGCCAGCTCACCACTCGGGACAGGGCAAGGAAACACCATATATTTT CASSPLGTGQGNTIYF
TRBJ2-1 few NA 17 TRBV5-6 TGTGCCAGCAGCTTCCGAACGGCCTCCTCAAAATACAATGAGCAGTTCTTC CASSFRTASSKYNEQFF
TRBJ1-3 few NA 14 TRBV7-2 TGTGCCAGCAGCTATCCCGGCTCTGGAAACACCATATATTTT CASSYPGSGNTIYF
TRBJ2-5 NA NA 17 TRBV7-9 TGTGCCAGCAGCTTAGTTAGGGCGGTCGGTCTACGGGAGACCCAGTACTTC CASSLVRAVGLRETQYF
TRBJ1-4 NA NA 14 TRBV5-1 TGCGCCAGCAGCCCGACAACCCAGAATGAAAAACTGTTTTTT CASSPTTQNEKLFF
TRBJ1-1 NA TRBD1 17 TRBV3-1 TGTGCCAGCAGCCCATGGACAGGGGGCATTAGGAACACTGAAGCTTTCTTT CASSPWTGGIRNTEAFF
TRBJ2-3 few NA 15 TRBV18 TGTGCCAGCTCACCAGTGGCGGCGAGCACAGATACGCAGTATTTT CASSPVAASTDTQYF
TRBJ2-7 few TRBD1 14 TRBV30 TGTGCCTGGAGTGTAAGGACAGGGGCCTTCGAGCAGTACTTC CAWSVRTGAFEQYF
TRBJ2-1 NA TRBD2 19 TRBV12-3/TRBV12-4 TGTGCCAGCAGCGACAGCGGGGGACTAGCAACTTCCTCCTACAATGAGCAGTTCTTC CASSDSGGLATSSYNEQFF
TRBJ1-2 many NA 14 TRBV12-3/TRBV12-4 TGTGCCAGCAGTTCTCGGACTCCCTACTATGGCTACACCTTC CASSSRTPYYGYTF
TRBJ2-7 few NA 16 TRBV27 TGTGCCAGCAGTTTAGGGGCAGGAGCTATGGGGTACGAGCAGTACTTC CASSLGAGAMGYEQYF
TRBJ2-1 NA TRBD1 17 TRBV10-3 TGTGCCACTCAAAAGGGCCAGGGACAGGGGACCTACAATGAGCAGTTCTTC CATQKGQGQGTYNEQFF
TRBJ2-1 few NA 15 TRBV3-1 TGTGCCAGCAGCCAAGAATTGGTAGCCTACAATGAGCAGTTCTTC CASSQELVAYNEQFF
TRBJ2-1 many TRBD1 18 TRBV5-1 TGCGCCAGCAGCCGCCGAAAATCGGACAGGAGCTCCTACAATGAGCAGTTCTTC CASSRRKSDRSSYNEQFF
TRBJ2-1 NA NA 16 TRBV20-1 TGCAGTGCTCCTACCCGGGCCACCGGGCATTACAATGAGCAGTTCTTC CSAPTRATGHYNEQFF
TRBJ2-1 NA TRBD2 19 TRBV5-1 TGCGCCAGCAGCTTACCGGGACTAGCGGGGACTACATCCTACAATGAGCAGTTCTTC CASSLPGLAGTTSYNEQFF
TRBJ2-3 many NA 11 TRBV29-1 TGCAGCGTTGAAGGGCGGGATACGCAGTATTTT CSVEGRDTQYF
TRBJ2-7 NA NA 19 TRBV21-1 TGTGCCAGCAGCAAAAAAGGTACTAGCGGGAGGGCCCCTTCCTACGAGCAGTACTTC CASSKKGTSGRAPSYEQYF
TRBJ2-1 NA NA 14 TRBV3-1 TGTGCCAGCAGCCAAGGCCCAATGTACAATGAGCAGTTCTTC CASSQGPMYNEQFF
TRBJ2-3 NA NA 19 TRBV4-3 TGCGCCAGCAGCCCCGGAACGAGCGCCGAGCCTTTTCTCACAGATACGCAGTATTTT CASSPGTSAEPFLTDTQYF
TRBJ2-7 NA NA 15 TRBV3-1 TGTGCCAGCAGCCCCGATTGGGCAGGGGAAAACGAGCAGTACTTC CASSPDWAGENEQYF
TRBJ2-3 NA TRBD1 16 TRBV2 TGTGCCAGCAGTCAGCTCGGGACAGGGGGACGAGATACGCAGTATTTT CASSQLGTGGRDTQYF
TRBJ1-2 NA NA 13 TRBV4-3 TGCGCCAGCAGCCATTGGCGGAGAAATGGCTACACCTTC CASSHWRRNGYTF
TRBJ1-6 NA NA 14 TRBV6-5 TGTGCCAGCAGTTGGGGGCCTCGAAATTCACCCCTCCACTTT CASSWGPRNSPLHF
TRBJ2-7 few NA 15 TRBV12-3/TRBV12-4 TGTGCCAGCAGTTTAGGTGGGCGGACTACCTACGAGCAGTACTTC CASSLGGRTTYEQYF
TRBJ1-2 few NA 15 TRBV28 TGTGCCAGCATCACCGGTGGTGCGGGGGCGATGGGCTACACCTTC CASITGGAGAMGYTF
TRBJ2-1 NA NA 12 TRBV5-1 TGCGCCAGCAGCCCCGGGCAGCCTCAGCAGTTCTTC CASSPGQPQQFF
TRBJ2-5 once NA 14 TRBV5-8 TGTGCCAGCAGCTTGGTCAGGAAGGGAGAGACCCAGTACTTC CASSLVRKGETQYF
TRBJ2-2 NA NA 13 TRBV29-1 TGCAGCGTTGAAAGTAGGGACGCCGGGGAGCTGTTTTTT CSVESRDAGELFF
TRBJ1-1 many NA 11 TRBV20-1 TGCAGTGCTAGAGAGGGTCCAGAAGCTTTCTTT CSAREGPEAFF
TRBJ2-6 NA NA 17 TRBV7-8 TGTGCCAGCAGCTTAGGGGGAACGGCTTCTGGGGCCAACGTCCTGACTTTC CASSLGGTASGANVLTF
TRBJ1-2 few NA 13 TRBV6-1 TGTGCCAGCAGTGAACCGGGCCCTTATGGCTACACCTTC CASSEPGPYGYTF
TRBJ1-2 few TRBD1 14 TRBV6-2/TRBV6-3 TGTGCCAGCAGGGGGACAGGCCACTCCTATGGCTACACCTTC CASRGTGHSYGYTF
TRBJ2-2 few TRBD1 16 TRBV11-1 TGTGCCAGCAGCCATCGGTTCAGGGGGTACACCGGGGAGCTGTTTTTT CASSHRFRGYTGELFF
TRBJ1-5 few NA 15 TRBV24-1 TGTGCCACCAGTAGCCGGTTCGGGTCTGATCAGCCCCAGCATTTT CATSSRFGSDQPQHF
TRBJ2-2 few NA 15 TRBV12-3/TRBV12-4 TGTGCCAGCACCCTCCGGGGGCTGAGCACCGGGGAGCTGTTTTTT CASTLRGLSTGELFF
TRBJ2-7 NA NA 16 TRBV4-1 TGCGCCAGCAGCCATTCTGACCGGGACGCTTCCTACGAGCAGTACTTC CASSHSDRDASYEQYF
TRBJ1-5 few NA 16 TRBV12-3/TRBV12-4 TGTGCCAGCAGTTTAGGGCAGTCTTATAGCAATCAGCCCCAGCATTTT CASSLGQSYSNQPQHF
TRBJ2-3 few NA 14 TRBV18 TGTGCCAGCTCACAAACCCAGGCTCCAGATACGCAGTATTTT CASSQTQAPDTQYF
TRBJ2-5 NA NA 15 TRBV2 TGTGCCAGCAGTGAGCGGCGGAGGAGCCAAGAGACCCAGTACTTC CASSERRRSQETQYF
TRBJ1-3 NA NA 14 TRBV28 TGTGCCAGCAGTCCCCTAAGGGGTGGAAACACCATATATTTT CASSPLRGGNTIYF
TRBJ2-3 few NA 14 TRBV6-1 TGTGCCAGCTCCGGACGCGGGCGCACAGATACGCAGTATTTT CASSGRGRTDTQYF